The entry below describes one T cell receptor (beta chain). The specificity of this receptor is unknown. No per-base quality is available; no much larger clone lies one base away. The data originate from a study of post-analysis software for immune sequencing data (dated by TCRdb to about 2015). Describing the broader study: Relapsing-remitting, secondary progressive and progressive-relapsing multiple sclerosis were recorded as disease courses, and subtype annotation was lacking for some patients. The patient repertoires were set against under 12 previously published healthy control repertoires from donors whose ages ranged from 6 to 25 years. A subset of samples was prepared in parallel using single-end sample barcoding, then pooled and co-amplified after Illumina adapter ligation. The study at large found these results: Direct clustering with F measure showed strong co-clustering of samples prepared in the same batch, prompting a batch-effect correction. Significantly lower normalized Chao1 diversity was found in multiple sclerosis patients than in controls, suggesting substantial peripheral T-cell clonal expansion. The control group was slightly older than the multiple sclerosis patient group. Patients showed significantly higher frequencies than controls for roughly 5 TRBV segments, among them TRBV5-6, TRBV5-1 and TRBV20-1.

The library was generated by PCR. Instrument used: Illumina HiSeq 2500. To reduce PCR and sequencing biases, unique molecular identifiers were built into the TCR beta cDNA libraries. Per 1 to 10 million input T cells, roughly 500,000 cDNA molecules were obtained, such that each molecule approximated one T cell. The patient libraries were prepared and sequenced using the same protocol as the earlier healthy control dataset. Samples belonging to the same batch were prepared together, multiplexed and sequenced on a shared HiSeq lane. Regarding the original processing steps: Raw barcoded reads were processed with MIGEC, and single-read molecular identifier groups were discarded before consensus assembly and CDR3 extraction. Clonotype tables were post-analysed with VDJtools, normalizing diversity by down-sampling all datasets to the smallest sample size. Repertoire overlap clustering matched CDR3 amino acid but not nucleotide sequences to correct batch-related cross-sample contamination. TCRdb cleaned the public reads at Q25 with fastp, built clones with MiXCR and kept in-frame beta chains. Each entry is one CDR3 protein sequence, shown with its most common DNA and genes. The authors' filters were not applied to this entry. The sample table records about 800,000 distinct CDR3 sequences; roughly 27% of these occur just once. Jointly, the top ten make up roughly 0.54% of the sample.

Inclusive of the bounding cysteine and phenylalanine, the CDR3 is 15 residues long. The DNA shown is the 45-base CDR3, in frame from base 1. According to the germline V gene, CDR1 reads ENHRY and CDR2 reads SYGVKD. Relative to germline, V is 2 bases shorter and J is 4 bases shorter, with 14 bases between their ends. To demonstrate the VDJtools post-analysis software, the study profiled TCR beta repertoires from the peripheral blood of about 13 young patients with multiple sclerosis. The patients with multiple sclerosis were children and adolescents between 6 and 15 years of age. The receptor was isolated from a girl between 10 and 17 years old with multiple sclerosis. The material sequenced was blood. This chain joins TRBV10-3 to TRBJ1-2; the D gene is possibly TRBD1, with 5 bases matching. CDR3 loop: CAISEIAGPSYGYTF. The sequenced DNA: TGTGCCATCAGTGAGATTGCAGGGCCTTCCTATGGCTACACCTTC.